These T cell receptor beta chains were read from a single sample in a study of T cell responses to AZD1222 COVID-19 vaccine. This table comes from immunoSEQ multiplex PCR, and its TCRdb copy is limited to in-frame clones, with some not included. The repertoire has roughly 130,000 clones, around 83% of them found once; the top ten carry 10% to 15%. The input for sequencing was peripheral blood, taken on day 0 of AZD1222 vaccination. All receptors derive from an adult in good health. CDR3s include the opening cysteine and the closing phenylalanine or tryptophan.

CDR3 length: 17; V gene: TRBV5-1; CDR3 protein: CASSPEGDLGGGEKLFF
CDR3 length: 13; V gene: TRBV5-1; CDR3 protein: CASSLDRGYEQYF
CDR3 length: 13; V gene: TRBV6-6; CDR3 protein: CASRGQSLGPAFF
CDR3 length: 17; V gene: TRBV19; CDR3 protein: CASSLRTALTTNYGYTF
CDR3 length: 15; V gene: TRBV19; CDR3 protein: CASRRRAGDYNEQFF
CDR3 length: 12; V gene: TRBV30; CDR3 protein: CAWSRGAGGYTF
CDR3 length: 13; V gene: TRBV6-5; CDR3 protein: CASSYPGLGGQFF
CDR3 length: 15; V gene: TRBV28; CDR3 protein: CASSLGVDNQETQYF
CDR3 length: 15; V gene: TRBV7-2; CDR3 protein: CASSGRAAGNEKLFF
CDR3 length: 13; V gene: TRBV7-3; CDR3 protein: CASSTGPTDEQYF